The clone carrying this T cell receptor beta chain was counted once. Its antigen is undetermined. The data stem from a study of shared clonotypes between healthy human individuals. Study details: Used for every donor were three CD4 naive, three CD4 memory, two CD8 naive and one CD8 memory plate.

Whole-study results and caveats: Sequencing depth was predicted to influence how clonotypes are shared among donors. Despite large depth, sorted-subset datasets appeared incompletely sequenced.

In the source study's methods: Junction-only immunoSEQ sequences carried no quality scores, so filtering differed. Here immunoSEQ multiplex PCR was the method, and the copy in TCRdb shows in-frame clones only, minus some. The V and J calls and the clone size are those of that table, but D and trimming were determined from the DNA. The repertoire includes millions of clones, 85% to 95% of them detected once, and 0.3% to 0.4% sits in the top ten. There are 15 residues in the CDR3. Trimming took 6 bases from V and 2 from J; bases not matched to a gene: 8. The germline gives CDR1 MNHNS, CDR2 SASEGT. The receptor was isolated from a man aged 18-30 years in good health. Some clones in this sample may be carry-over from other donors' samples. V is TRBV6-1 and J is TRBJ1-2; 8 bases fit TRBD1. Sequencing was carried out using naive CD4+ T cells from PBMCs. Subset indicated: CD45RA+ positively selected. This CDR3 reads CASRPSRDRNYGYTF. As DNA, the CDR3 is TGTGCCAGCAGACCGTCCCGGGACAGGAACTATGGCTACACCTTC.